The clone carrying this T cell receptor (beta chain) came up many times. Its target is unknown. These data originate in a study of shared clonotypes between healthy human individuals. General study findings and limits: Inspection by rarefaction showed sorted-subset sequencing to be incomplete despite large depth.

Sequencing was performed with immunoSEQ multiplex PCR; in TCRdb, only in-frame clones are kept and a portion is missing. The sample consists of around 120,000 clones, roughly 66% of them appearing once. Sequencing input: memory CD8+ T cells sorted from blood. Subset here: CD45RO+ cells pooled with CCR7-negative TemRA cells. The sequence was collected from a woman younger than 45 in good health.

CDR3 DNA sequence: TGTGCCCGGTCCTCGGGACACTTCTACGAGCAGTACTTC. Translated: CARSSGHFYEQYF. The chain employs TRBV30 and TRBJ2-7, with a possible D match to TRBD1 (6 bases). The CDR3 runs to 13 residues. Trimming left V 8 bases short and J 3 bases short, with 17 bases between. Germline V gene lookup returns CDR1 GTSNPN and CDR2 SVGIG (reference sequence).